This TCR beta chain was profiled in a study of regulatory T cells in long-lasting Graves disease (dated by TCRdb to about 2021). With regard to the full study: Newly diagnosed Graves' disease patients had taken antithyroid drugs for less than 3 months. A total of around 35 samples underwent TCR sequencing: about 13 from persistent and about 20 from newly diagnosed Graves' disease patients. This study used TCR sequencing and RNA sequencing of peripheral blood to compare persistent Graves' disease patients against newly diagnosed Graves' disease patients. The study took place in China and was registered as a clinical trial.

Library prep was done by multiplex PCR. Sequenced on an Illumina HiSeq 4000. CDR3 regions were amplified by Arm-PCR with iRepertoire HTBI primers to construct TCR beta libraries. Gel purification was performed on PCR products prior to sequencing. The authors' pipeline ran thus. Across samples, 55 to 80 TRBV and roughly 13 TRBJ segments were identified and used for gene usage analysis of CDR3 amino acid clonotypes. Filtered high-quality paired reads were merged into contigs using COPE and FqMerger. BLAST was used to align contigs to IMGT TRBV, TRBD and TRBJ reference genes, with CDR3 defined following IMGT. Highly expanded clones were defined as clonotypes with a frequency above 0.1%. Repertoire diversity was measured by Shannon entropy, and V-J evenness by the Gini coefficient. A clonotype found in more than one individual was treated as public. TCRdb trimmed the raw reads at Q25, called clones with MiXCR and kept productive beta chains. For every CDR3 protein sequence, its rows merge into one entry that carries the most common genes and DNA. TCRdb, not the authors, supplied the V and J calls. For this sample there are roughly 420,000 distinct CDR3 sequences; 16% appear just once. Around 11% of the sample goes to the ten largest clones.

The paper's findings and limits, for the study overall: Persistent Graves' disease patients showed lower TCR Shannon entropy and fewer highly expanded clones than newly diagnosed patients, suggesting clonal expansion. TRBV28, TRBJ1-2 and TRBJ2-5 were preferentially used in persistent disease, while TRBV20-1 and TRBJ2-1 were favored in newly diagnosed disease. Only the TCR beta chain was sequenced and analyzed. A larger number of public clonotypes was shared among persistent patients (over 2,500) than among newly diagnosed patients (around 970). Only peripheral blood was studied, because thyroid tissue, the primary lesion, was inaccessible. The authors acknowledged the small sample size as a limitation that may reduce accuracy.

In the paper's terms, the time point label means: newly diagnosed GD, antithyroid drugs for less than 3 months. For both TCR sequencing and RNA sequencing, RNA was extracted from PBMCs in TRIzol. The diagnosis of Graves' disease was made according to American Thyroid Association guidelines. Patients for the study were recruited at an endocrinology department in Xi'an, China. Each patient gave about 9.1 milliliters of peripheral blood, collected in an EDTA anticoagulant tube. PBMCs were isolated by Ficoll Paque Plus density gradient separation without further T cell sorting. An Agilent 2100 Bioanalyzer and agarose gel were used to assess RNA quality, and a NanoDrop 2000 was used to measure RNA concentration. In its sample, this clonotype was seen many times. Its antigen has not been determined. No much larger clone exists at a distance of one base, and base qualities are not known. As encoded in the germline V gene (reference sequence), CDR1 is PRHDT while CDR2 is FYEKMQ. The CDR3 spans 12 residues, from the cysteine through the phenylalanine. The sequence is cut down to CDR3 DNA, 36 bases in frame from base 1. V gives up 4 bases and J gives up 4 bases, and the segment between their germline ends measures 8 bases.

These records were also assigned to another study, of T cells in Graves' hyperthyroidism and ophthalmopathy. The second study's authors report: Stable Graves' hyperthyroidism was defined as the absence of progression to ophthalmopathy over 18 months of follow-up. Hyperthyroidism patients were newly diagnosed, with disease duration under 2 months, and aged 18 to 65 years. Exclusion was applied to patients with uncontrolled infections, other autoimmune diseases, pregnancy or lactation. Clinical symptoms, serum thyroxine and TRAb, thyroid ultrasound, and orbital computed tomography formed the basis for the diagnoses. The TCR CDR3 was subjected to a first round of RT-PCR using the HTBI primer set and the Qiagen OneStep RT-PCR kit. Blood samples also contained most of the expanded thyroid clonotypes (frequency above 0.001), which suggests that blood repertoires may reflect thyroid immune responses. In cross-validation, a model built on a 13 V-J signature told ophthalmopathy apart from stable hyperthyroidism with under 90% sensitivity and approximately 81% specificity, and in testing the same model reached 80%/75%. In validation, progression to ophthalmopathy was predicted by the model with approximately 67% sensitivity and about 72% specificity, a median of about 6.4 months before onset. TCR V-J signatures able to tell the groups apart were searched for in a discovery cohort of 90 to 100 patients, of whom approximately 40 had Graves' ophthalmopathy and more than 55 had stable Graves' hyperthyroidism. Whether ophthalmopathy could be predicted prospectively was tested in an independent validation cohort made up of under 20 hyperthyroidism patients plus 17 patients who later progressed to ophthalmopathy. For training and testing, the 80 to 100 patients in the discovery cohort were randomly divided in a 7:3 ratio. The study also compared thyroid tissue and blood T-cell repertoires from about 6 Graves' hyperthyroidism patients. Once sampling was done, hyperthyroidism patients were given methimazole at a starting dose of 30 mg daily, whereas ophthalmopathy patients were given high-dose intravenous methylprednisolone. Libraries were constructed in a second round of multiplex PCR, after which size selection and purification were carried out. Libraries were sequenced paired-end with 100 bp reads on an Illumina HiSeq2000. SOAPnuke was used to process the raw data, removing reads that contained adapters or uncalled bases, had a mean Phred below 15, or lacked an exact match to the constant primer or identifier. COPE v1.2.5 was used to merge the high-quality paired reads, and each unique nucleotide sequence was defined as a clonotype. Clonotypes were aligned to IMGT TRBV, TRBD and TRBJ reference segments using MiTCR v1.1. Only V-J combinations with frequency above 0.0001, covering 99% to 99.2% of repertoires, were analysed. The TCS score was defined as the ratio of F50 (clonal expansion) to E x V (chaos), calculated using BLOSUM62-based TCRdist between CDR3 peptides within each V-J. Welch's t-statistics and random forest reduced fewer than 600 V-J features to fewer than 15, which were used in a naive Bayes classifier (R e1071). No statistical method was used to set the sample size in advance, and investigators knew the group allocation. The paper reports TCR Vbeta CDR3 sequencing of about 140 peripheral blood samples: some 44 ophthalmopathy, fewer than 80 hyperthyroidism and approximately 17 progressor patients.

The specimen comprised peripheral blood mononuclear cells (PBMCs), sampled at new diagnosis, from a patient treated with antithyroid drugs. The clonotype comes from a woman aged 30 to 39 with Graves disease. Donor details come from another sample of the same person, matched by shared clones. The chain joins TRBV13 to TRBJ2-7, with no reliable assignment of the D segment. The nucleotide sequence reads as follows: TGTGCCAGCAGCTCACACCCTTACGAGCAGTACTTC. Its protein is CASSSHPYEQYF.